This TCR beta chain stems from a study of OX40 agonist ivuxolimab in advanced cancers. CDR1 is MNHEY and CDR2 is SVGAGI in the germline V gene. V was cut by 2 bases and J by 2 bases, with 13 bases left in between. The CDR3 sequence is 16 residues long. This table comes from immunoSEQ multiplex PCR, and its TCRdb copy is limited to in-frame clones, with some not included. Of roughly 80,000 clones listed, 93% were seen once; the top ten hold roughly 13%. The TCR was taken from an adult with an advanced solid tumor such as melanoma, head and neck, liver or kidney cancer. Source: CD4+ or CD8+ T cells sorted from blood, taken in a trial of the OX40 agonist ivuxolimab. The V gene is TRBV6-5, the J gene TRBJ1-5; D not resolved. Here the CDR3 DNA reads TGTGCCAGCAGTTACCGGTTTTTAGGAGGCAATCAGCCCCAGCATTTT. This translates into CASSYRFLGGNQPQHF.